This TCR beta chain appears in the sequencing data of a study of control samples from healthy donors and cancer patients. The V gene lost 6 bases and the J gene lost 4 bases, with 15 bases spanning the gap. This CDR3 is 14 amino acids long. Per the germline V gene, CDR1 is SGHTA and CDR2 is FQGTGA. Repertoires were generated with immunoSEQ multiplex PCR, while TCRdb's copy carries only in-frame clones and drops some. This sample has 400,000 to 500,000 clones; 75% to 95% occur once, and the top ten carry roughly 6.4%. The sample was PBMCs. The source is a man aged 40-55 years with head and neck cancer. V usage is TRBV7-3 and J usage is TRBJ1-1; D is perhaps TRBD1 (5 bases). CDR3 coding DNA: TGTGCCAGCAGTCTGATGGGGGTGAGCACTGAAGCTTTCTTT. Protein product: CASSLMGVSTEAFF.